The 17 T cell receptor beta chains presented below share a single source sample, sequenced in a study of radiotherapy plus CTLA-4 blockade in lung cancer. Measured with immunoSEQ multiplex PCR; TCRdb has only the in-frame clones, and not every one. The sample lists about 49,000 clones; nearly 90% were seen once. The sequenced sample was peripheral blood, obtained from a patient treated with radiotherapy plus ipilimumab. These receptors all stem from a human donor with non-small cell lung cancer whose response to radiotherapy plus ipilimumab could not be evaluated.

In this sample, this clone turned up a few times. This chain links TRBV27 with TRBJ2-3; 7 bases are a match to TRBD2. The V gene end was trimmed by 5 bases and the J gene end by 2 bases; junction bases not matched to a gene: 7. Looked up from germline, CDR1 is MNHEY and CDR2 is SMNVEV (reference sequence). This CDR3 has 15 residues. Here the CDR3 DNA reads TGTGCCAGCAGTGCCGGACTAGGGAACACAGATACGCAGTATTTT. Protein sequence: CASSAGLGNTDTQYF.

This clone has only one observation. This rearrangement joins TRBV4-2 to TRBJ2-7, with 8 nucleotides matching TRBD2. CDR1 and CDR2 from the germline V gene are LGHNA and YNFKEQ. The CDR3 loop spans 17 amino acids. Losses at the gene ends were 2 bases for V and 0 bases for J; bases not matched to a gene: 9. The CDR3 here is CASSQIPGLVSSYEQYF. CDR3 nucleotides: TGTGCCAGCAGCCAAATTCCGGGACTAGTAAGCTCCTACGAGCAGTACTTC.

The chain uses TRBV19 and TRBJ2-2, with 12 nucleotides matching TRBD2. V shed 3 bases and J 5 bases; nucleotides not matched to a gene: 1. The CDR3 contains 15 residues. Germline CDR1 is LNHDA and CDR2 is SQIVND (reference sequence). The CDR3 reads CASSMTSGRTGELFF. In DNA form, the CDR3 reads TGTGCCAGTAGTATGACTAGCGGGAGAACCGGGGAGCTGTTTTTT.

The V call is TRBV14, the J call TRBJ2-2, with a tentative D call TRBD2 (6 bases). This CDR3 is built from 14 residues. Per germline, CDR1 SGHDN and CDR2 FVKESK. Trimming shortened V by 4 bases and J by 3 bases, and 9 bases separated the two germline ends. The CDR3 nucleotides read TGTGCCAGCAGCCCCGGGAGAGACACCGGGGAGCTGTTTTTT. Encoded protein: CASSPGRDTGELFF.

The V and J genes are TRBV6-1 and TRBJ1-5; D may be TRBD1 (6 bases). Germline lookup yields CDR1 MNHNS and CDR2 SASEGT. V dropped 1 base and J dropped 5 bases, with 15 bases sitting between them. CDR3 length: 16 residues. CDR3 coding DNA: TGTGCCAGCAGTGAAGAATGGGGGGGGCTTGATCAGCCCCAGCATTTT. Translated, it gives CASSEEWGGLDQPQHF.

The CDR3 sequence is CATHSRGSNQPQHF. The CDR3 DNA reads TGTGCCACCCACTCCAGGGGTAGCAATCAGCCCCAGCATTTT. This chain uses TRBV6-5 with TRBJ1-5, with D maybe TRBD1 (6 bases). Germline V gene data show CDR1 as MNHEY and CDR2 as SVGAGI. This CDR3 has 14 amino acids. Trimming took 10 bases from V and 0 from J, leaving 13 bases between them.

The V call is TRBV4-1, the J call TRBJ1-5; 10 bases map to TRBD1. The CDR3 spans 18 residues. Germline trimming cut 0 bases from V and 6 bases from J; bases unmatched to any gene: 11. CDR1 is MGHRA, CDR2 YSYEKL, per germline. CDR3 region: CASSQEGSGQGISQPQHF. Written as DNA, the CDR3 is TGCGCCAGCAGCCAAGAGGGTTCGGGACAGGGGATAAGTCAGCCCCAGCATTTT.

The chain employs TRBV5-1 and TRBJ2-7; 8 bases map to TRBD2. The germline gives CDR1 SGHRS, CDR2 YFSETQ. After removal of 5 bases from V and 2 bases from J, the junction contained 6 bases not matched to a gene. The CDR3 totals 14 residues. The CDR3 loop is CASRLTSEPYEQYF. CDR3 DNA sequence: TGCGCCAGCAGACTGACTAGCGAACCCTACGAGCAGTACTTC.

The rearrangement joins TRBV14 to TRBJ2-5, with D perhaps TRBD1 (6 bases). Deletions cut 0 bases from V and 10 bases from J, with 9 bases between. The CDR3 extends over 12 amino acids. CDR1 is SGHDN, CDR2 FVKESK, per germline. The CDR3 is CASSQDRGNQYF. The CDR3, as DNA: TGTGCCAGCAGCCAAGATAGGGGGAACCAGTACTTC.

The table lists this clone with a count of one. V usage is TRBV30 and J usage is TRBJ2-1; 11 nucleotides agree with TRBD2. This CDR3 comprises 14 residues. Losses at the gene ends were 7 bases for V and 6 bases for J; bases not matched to a gene: 8. In germline, CDR1 is GTSNPN, CDR2 SVGIG (reference sequence). The CDR3, as DNA: TGTGCCTTGAAACTAGCGGGAGCACGCAATGAGCAGTTCTTC. As protein: CALKLAGARNEQFF.

The rearrangement joins TRBV6-1 to TRBJ2-6, with a weak D call TRBD1 (5 bases). The ends were cut back, 6 bases at V and 0 bases at J, with 6 bases in the middle. The V gene's germline CDR1 is MNHNS and CDR2 SASEGT. The CDR3 has 14 amino acids. The CDR3 protein is CASRGLSGANVLTF. DNA of the CDR3: TGTGCCAGCAGGGGGCTCTCTGGGGCCAACGTCCTGACTTTC.

The chain combines TRBV7-2 with TRBJ2-7; a weak D match, TRBD1 (7 bases). The V gene lost 5 bases and the J gene lost 1 base, with 15 bases spanning the gap. This CDR3 is built from 15 residues. Germline V lookup: CDR1 SGHTA, CDR2 FQGNSA. CDR3: CASSLLEGASYEQYF. DNA of the CDR3: TGTGCCAGCAGCCTACTGGAGGGGGCTTCCTACGAGCAGTACTTC.

The chain couples TRBV6-7 to TRBJ1-2, with a possible D match to TRBD1 (5 bases). TRBV6-7 is sorted into the ORF group, with uncertain function. V lost 2 bases, J lost 3 bases, and 10 bases lay in between. This CDR3 has 14 amino acids. Here the CDR3 reads CASSYRGWDYGYTF. The CDR3 DNA is TGTGCCAGCAGTTACCGGGGGTGGGACTATGGCTACACCTTC.

The J gene is TRBJ1-1, the V gene TRBV5-1; D is possibly TRBD1 (6 bases). Germline CDR1 and CDR2: SGHRS and YFSETQ. The CDR3 has 14 amino acids. V was clipped by 5 bases and J by 4 bases, with 15 bases between them. CDR3 residues: CASSYGQRATEAFF. The CDR3 bases are TGCGCCAGCAGTTATGGACAGAGGGCCACTGAAGCTTTCTTT.

This chain connects TRBV18 to TRBJ2-3, with D perhaps matching TRBD1 (7 bases). The V end lost 3 bases, the J end lost 5 bases, and 15 bases lay between the germline ends. CDR3 length: 15 residues. The germline V gene encodes CDR1 KGHSH and CDR2 LQKENI. Here the CDR3 DNA reads TGTGCCAGCTCACCGATGGAGCAGGGGGGAGATACGCAGTATTTT. It is translated as CASSPMEQGGDTQYF.

The chain carries TRBV5-1 and TRBJ2-7, with D uncertain. CDR3 size: 14 residues. Deletions cut 0 bases from V and 2 bases from J, with 9 bases between. Germline V CDR1 and CDR2: SGHRS, YFSETQ. CDR3 sequence (DNA): TGCGCCAGCAGCTTGGTACAGAACCCCTACGAGCAGTACTTC. It yields the protein CASSLVQNPYEQYF.

J is TRBJ2-3 and V is TRBV7-2, with TRBD2 matching over 9 bases. The CDR3 spans 15 residues. Per germline, CDR1 SGHTA and CDR2 FQGNSA. Trimming at V came to 1 base and at J to 3 bases, leaving 2 bases not matched to a gene. The CDR3 DNA sequence: TGTGCCAGCAGCTTAGTAGCGGGGGCTACAGATACGCAGTATTTT. Its protein is CASSLVAGATDTQYF.